This T cell receptor beta chain comes out of a study of beta chain features in type 1 diabetes. At the level of the study: Examination covered around 98,000,000 sorted cells spanning all samples. Study observations and caveats: PCR might preferentially amplify shorter templates, equally in patients and controls. Patients with type 1 diabetes carried fewer insertions and had more deletions at their VDJ junctions.

Reverse transcribing all isolated RNA meant expressed TCRB transcripts were sequenced. The assay was immunoSEQ multiplex PCR, and TCRdb's table has in-frame clones only and misses some. Among some 200,000 clones listed, approximately 10% were seen once. This clone has only a few counts. The antigen remains undetermined. The CDR3 has 14 residues. The V end was cut by 5 bases, the J end by 6 bases, with 18 bases between. From germline, CDR1 is SGHNT and CDR2 YYREEE (reference sequence). The sequence was collected from a man in his late teens or twenties in good health. The V call is TRBV5-4, the J call TRBJ2-7, with D unresolved. Sequenced input: central memory CD4+ T cells from blood. CDR3 sequence (DNA): TGTGCCAGCAGTCCTAACCTAGGCCTTCCCGAGCAGTACTTC. It specifies CASSPNLGLPEQYF.